This TCR beta chain appears in the sequencing data of a study of T cell repertoires in cytomegalovirus infection. TCRdb reprocessed the reads via MiXCR and lists one record per CDR3 protein. Counted here are around 300,000 distinct CDR3 sequences, over 7.5% occurring once; the ten biggest clones make up approximately 4.7%. About this clonotype itself: One end of the junction fails to match germline, which may point to a read error.

Germline V gene sequence: CDR1 LNHDA, CDR2 SQIVND (reference sequence). The CDR3 has 11 amino acids. This TCR was sampled from a human donor in good health (CMV status not recorded). Some clones in this sample may be carry-over from other donors' samples. Sequenced sample: PBMCs. This rearrangement joins TRBV19 to TRBJ1-2; D gene ambiguous. The CDR3 sequence: CASSISNGRHF. CDR3 DNA sequence: TGTGCCAGTAGTATCTCGAACGGCCGCCACTTC. The full variable domain, completed using reference TRBV19 and TRBJ1-2, is DGGITQSPKYLFRKEGQNVTLSCEQNLNHDAMYWYRQDPGQGLRLIYYSQIVNDFQKGDIAEGYSVSREKKESFPLTVTSAQKNPTAFYLCASSISNGRHFGSGTRLTVV.